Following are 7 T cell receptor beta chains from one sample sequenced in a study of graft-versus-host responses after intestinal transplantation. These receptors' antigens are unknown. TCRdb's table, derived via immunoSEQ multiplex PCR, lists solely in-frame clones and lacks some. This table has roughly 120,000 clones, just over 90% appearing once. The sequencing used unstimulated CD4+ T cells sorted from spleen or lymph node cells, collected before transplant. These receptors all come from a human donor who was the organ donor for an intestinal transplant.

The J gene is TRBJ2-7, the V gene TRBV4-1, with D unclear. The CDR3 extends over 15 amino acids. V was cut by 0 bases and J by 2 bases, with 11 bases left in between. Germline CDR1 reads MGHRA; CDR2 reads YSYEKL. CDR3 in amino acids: CASSQDHYPPYEQYF. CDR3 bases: TGCGCCAGCAGCCAAGACCACTACCCCCCCTACGAGCAGTACTTC.

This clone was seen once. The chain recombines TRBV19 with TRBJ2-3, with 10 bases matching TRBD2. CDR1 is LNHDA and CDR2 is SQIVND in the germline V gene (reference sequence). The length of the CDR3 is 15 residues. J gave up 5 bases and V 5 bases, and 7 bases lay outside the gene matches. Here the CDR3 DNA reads TGTGCCAGTAGTCCACGACTAGCGGGCCTAGATACGCAGTATTTT. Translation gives CASSPRLAGLDTQYF.

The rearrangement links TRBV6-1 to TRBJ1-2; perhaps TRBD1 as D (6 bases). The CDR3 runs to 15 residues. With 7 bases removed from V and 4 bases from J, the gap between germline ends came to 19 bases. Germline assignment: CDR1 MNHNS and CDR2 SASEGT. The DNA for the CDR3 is TGTGCCAGCACCGCCCGCCCGGGAGGGGGCTATGGCTACACCTTC. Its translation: CASTARPGGGYGYTF.

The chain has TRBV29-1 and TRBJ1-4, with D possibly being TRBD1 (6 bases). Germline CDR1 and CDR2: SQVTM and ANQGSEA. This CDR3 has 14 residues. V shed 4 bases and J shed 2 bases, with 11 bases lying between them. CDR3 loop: CSVGLTGTNEKLFF. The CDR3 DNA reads TGCAGCGTTGGGCTCACAGGGACTAATGAAAAACTGTTTTTT.

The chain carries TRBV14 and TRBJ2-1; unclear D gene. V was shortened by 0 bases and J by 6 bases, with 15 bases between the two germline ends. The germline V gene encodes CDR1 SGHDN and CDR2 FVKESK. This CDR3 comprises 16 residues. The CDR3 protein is CASSQDKGTALNEQFF. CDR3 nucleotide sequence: TGTGCCAGCAGCCAAGACAAGGGAACAGCCCTCAATGAGCAGTTCTTC.

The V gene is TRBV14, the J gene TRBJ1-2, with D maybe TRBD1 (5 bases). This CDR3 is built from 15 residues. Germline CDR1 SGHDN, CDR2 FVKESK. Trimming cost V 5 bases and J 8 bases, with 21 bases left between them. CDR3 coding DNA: TGTGCCAGCAGCTATGCTGGCAGGGCGGATTACGGCTACACCTTC. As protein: CASSYAGRADYGYTF. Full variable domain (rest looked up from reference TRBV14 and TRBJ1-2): EAGVTQFPSHSVIEKGQTVTLRCDPISGHDNLYWYRRVMGKEIKFLLHFVKESKQDESGMPNNRFLAERTGGTYSTLKVQPAELEDSGVYFCASSYAGRADYGYTFGSGTRLTVV.

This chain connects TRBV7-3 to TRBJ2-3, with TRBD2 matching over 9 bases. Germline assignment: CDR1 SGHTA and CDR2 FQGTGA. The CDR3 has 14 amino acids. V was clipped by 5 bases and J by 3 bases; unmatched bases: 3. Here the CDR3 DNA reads TGTGCCAGCAGCCCCGGACTAGCGACAGATACGCAGTATTTT. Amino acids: CASSPGLATDTQYF.